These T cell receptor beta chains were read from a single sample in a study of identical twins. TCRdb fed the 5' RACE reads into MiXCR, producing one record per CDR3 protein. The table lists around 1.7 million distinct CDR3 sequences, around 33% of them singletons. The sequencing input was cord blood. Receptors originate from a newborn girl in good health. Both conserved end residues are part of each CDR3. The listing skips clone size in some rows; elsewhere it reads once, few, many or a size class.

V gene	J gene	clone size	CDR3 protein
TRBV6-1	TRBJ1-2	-	CASIQTAKAYGYTF
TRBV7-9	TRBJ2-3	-	CASSPITGPLDTQYF
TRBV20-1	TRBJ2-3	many	CSASGDLRTDTQYF
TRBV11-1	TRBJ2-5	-	CASSLGNLAAPGNEQYF
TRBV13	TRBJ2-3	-	CASSDGTSGNTDTQYF
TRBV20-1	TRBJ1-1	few	CSARPVWAPNTEAFF
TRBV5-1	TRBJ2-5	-	CASTLQGGRQETQYF
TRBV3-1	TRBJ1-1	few	CASSRKKIEGGLYTEAFF
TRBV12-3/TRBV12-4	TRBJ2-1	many	CASSLFPDGEQFF
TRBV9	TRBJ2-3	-	CASSVSTASTDTQYF
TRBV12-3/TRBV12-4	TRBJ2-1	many	CATSPWGNNEQFF
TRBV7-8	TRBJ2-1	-	CASSVRTVWAQFF
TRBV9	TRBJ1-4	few	CASSVGNSRGEKLFF
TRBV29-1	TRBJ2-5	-	CGVANRTKETQYF
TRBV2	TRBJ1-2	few	CASTQTGTYGYTF
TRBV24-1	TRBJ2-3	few	CATSEAGTPNTSTDTQYF
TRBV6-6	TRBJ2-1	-	CASSYRGLSPQQFF
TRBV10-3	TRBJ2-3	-	CAISGSTDTHYF